The clone carrying this TCR beta chain was found many times. Its specificity is unknown. This sample stems from a study of neurological immune-mediated disorders. Unsorted libraries were prepared from 2 million PBMCs that had been stored at -80 C. The cDNA came from 5'RACE with 10-nucleotide random UMIs. From the 5' RACE reads, TCRdb called clonotypes with MiXCR, one entry per CDR3 protein. This sample carries about 89,000 distinct CDR3 sequences, 2.5% to 3% of them seen once, and the ten largest clones take 1.1%. Study-level points and caveats: In HTLV-1-associated myelopathy, TCR clonal expansion was greatest, and in multiple sclerosis it was least, below healthy controls. The study phylogenetically grouped the repertoires of 18 of 34 multiple sclerosis patients into one related-CDR3 cluster, a possible signature.

CDR3 length: 12 residues. Trimming stripped 6 bases from V and 7 bases from J, with 12 bases between. The sample was PBMCs. V is TRBV12-3 or TRBV12-4 and J is TRBJ1-2, with D possibly TRBD1 on 6 matching bases. The sequence was obtained from a woman under 40 with multiple sclerosis. The CDR3 sequence: CASSCTGCGYTF. The CDR3, as DNA: TGTGCCAGCAGCTGTACAGGGTGTGGCTACACCTTC.